A single sample is the source of the 15 T cell receptor beta chains below, sequenced in a study of T-cell reconstitution after alpha-beta-depleted transplantation in children. TCRbeta library preparation incorporated unique molecular identifiers. MiXCR was run by TCRdb on the PCR reads, yielding one entry per CDR3 protein. The data hold roughly 670,000 distinct CDR3 sequences, with 13% observed a single time. This specimen was PBMCs, taken before TCRalphabeta/CD19-depleted stem cell transplant. The source of these receptors is a girl aged 2 to 9 with congenital amegakaryocytic thrombocytopenia, due to receive a stem cell transplant.

This clonotype was seen repeatedly, ten times or more. V gene TRBV7-2 combines with J gene TRBJ2-1; perhaps TRBD1 as D (6 bases). Trimming shortened V by 2 bases and J by 5 bases, and 13 bases separated the two germline ends. This CDR3 spans 15 amino acids. From germline, CDR1 is SGHTA and CDR2 FQGNSA. As DNA, the CDR3 is TGTGCCAGCAGCTTATACCCCGGGACAAACAATGAGCAGTTCTTC. Its protein product is CASSLYPGTNNEQFF.

This clonotype was counted only a few times. The J gene is TRBJ2-7, the V gene TRBV7-9; TRBD2 aligns across 12 bases. The CDR3 has 15 amino acids. From germline, CDR1 is SEHNR and CDR2 FQNEAQ (reference sequence). Losses at the gene ends were 5 bases for V and 3 bases for J; bases not matched to a gene: 5. In DNA, the CDR3 is TGTGCCAGCAGCCCCCGGACTAGCGGGGACTACGAGCAGTACTTC. It encodes CASSPRTSGDYEQYF.

The table lists this clonotype with a few counts. This chain uses TRBV2 with TRBJ2-1; 10 bases match TRBD2. Looked up from germline, CDR1 is SNHLY and CDR2 is FYNNEI. The CDR3 runs 18 residues. Trimming took 5 bases from V and 4 from J; bases not matched to a gene: 14. In DNA, the CDR3 is TGTGCCAGCAGTTTAGAGTACGAGGCGACTAGCGGGTACAATGAGCAGTTCTTC. It encodes CASSLEYEATSGYNEQFF.

About this clonotype itself: A much larger clone differs by one base, so this may be a read error. The rearrangement joins TRBV20-1 to TRBJ2-1; 10 nucleotides agree with TRBD2. Germline V gene lookup returns CDR1 DFQATT and CDR2 SNEGSKA (reference sequence). The J segment lost 11 bases and the V segment lost 8 bases, leaving 12 bases of the junction unmatched. The CDR3 totals 13 residues. CDR3 loop: CSSLAGGRNKQFF. CDR3 DNA sequence: TGCAGTTCCTTAGCGGGAGGAAGGAATAAGCAGTTCTTC.

The table lists this clonotype with many counts. The chain recombines TRBV7-6 with TRBJ2-1, with D perhaps TRBD2 (6 bases). Trimming removed 1 base from V and 6 bases from J, with 13 bases in between. Germline-derived CDR1 and CDR2 are SGHVS and FNYEAQ. The CDR3 extends over 15 amino acids. The CDR3 DNA follows: TGTGCCAGCAGCTTAGGGGTAGCGGCGGTCAATGAGCAGTTCTTC. This translates into CASSLGVAAVNEQFF.

This clonotype was counted ten times or more. V is TRBV5-5 and J is TRBJ2-7, with D unresolved. The germline V gene encodes CDR1 SGHKS and CDR2 YYEKEE (reference sequence). V was clipped by 3 bases and J by 4 bases, with 14 bases between them. The CDR3 loop spans 14 amino acids. CDR3 sequence (DNA): TGTGCCAGCAGCTCTTGGTCGGAACATTACGAGCAGTACTTC. Its protein is CASSSWSEHYEQYF.

The chain carries TRBV30 and TRBJ1-6; a possible D gene is TRBD1 (5 bases). The germline V gene has CDR1 GTSNPN and CDR2 SVGIG (reference sequence). The CDR3 length is 12 residues. The V and J ends lost 3 bases and 8 bases respectively, with 8 bases between them. The CDR3 protein is CAWRPGDSPLHF. CDR3 DNA sequence: TGTGCCTGGAGGCCGGGGGATTCACCCCTCCACTTT.

This clonotype was picked up a small number of times. The chain joins TRBV20-1 to TRBJ2-2; the match to TRBD2 covers 16 bases. Looked up from germline, CDR1 is DFQATT and CDR2 is SNEGSKA (reference sequence). The J segment lost 8 bases and the V segment lost 1 base, leaving 4 bases of the junction unmatched. The CDR3 runs to 16 residues. The CDR3 spells CSARVGTSGRAGELFF. The CDR3 DNA sequence: TGCAGTGCTAGAGTTGGGACTAGCGGGAGGGCAGGGGAGCTGTTTTTT.

This clonotype was observed at least ten times. The chain couples TRBV12-3 or TRBV12-4 to TRBJ1-5; the D gene is possibly TRBD1 (6 bases). Trimming pared 1 base from V and 1 base from J, leaving 14 bases between. CDR3 size: 17 residues. The CDR3 sequence is CASSLGQGIGSNQPQHF. CDR3 DNA: TGTGCCAGCAGTTTAGGGCAGGGGATCGGGAGCAATCAGCCCCAGCATTTT.

This clonotype was observed at least ten times. V usage is TRBV20-1 and J usage is TRBJ2-3; D possibly corresponds to TRBD2 (5 bases). CDR1 and CDR2 from the germline V gene are DFQATT and SNEGSKA (reference sequence). The V and J ends lost 1 base and 0 bases respectively, with 11 bases between them. This CDR3 region has 15 residues. The DNA of the CDR3 is TGCAGTGCTAGAGTTCGCGGGCCTAGCACAGATACGCAGTATTTT. Protein: CSARVRGPSTDTQYF.

This clonotype appeared once. A much larger clone is a single base away; this may be a read error. The chain combines TRBV28 with TRBJ2-7; TRBD1 aligns across 9 bases. Germline assignment: CDR1 MDHEN and CDR2 SYDVKM. The CDR3 contains 17 residues. V lost 2 bases, J lost 4 bases, and 12 bases stayed unmatched. The CDR3 DNA reads as TGTGCCAGCAGTTTAGATGGGACAGGGTGGTATTGGTACGAGCAGTACTTC. It is translated as CASSLDGTGWYWYEQYF.

In its sample, this clonotype was seen many times. The V and J genes are TRBV20-1 and TRBJ1-1; D remains unclear. Germline V gene data show CDR1 as DFQATT and CDR2 as SNEGSKA (reference sequence). The CDR3 extends over 13 amino acids. V was cut by 3 bases and J by 0 bases, with 8 bases left in between. DNA for the CDR3: TGCAGTGCTAGGAATAACGTGAACACTGAAGCTTTCTTT. This sequence encodes CSARNNVNTEAFF.

This clonotype was picked up a small number of times. This chain connects TRBV12-3 or TRBV12-4 to TRBJ2-1, with 11 nucleotides matching TRBD2. The length of the CDR3 is 14 residues. With V trimmed by 9 bases and J by 7 bases, 8 bases remained unmatched. CDR3 sequence: CASMGLAAQNEQFF. The CDR3 coding sequence is TGTGCCAGTATGGGACTAGCGGCACAGAATGAGCAGTTCTTC.

The genes are TRBV6-5 and TRBJ1-1; tentative D call: TRBD1 (6 bases). CDR1 MNHEY and CDR2 SVGAGI come from the germline V gene. V was shortened by 4 bases and J by 3 bases, with 9 bases between the two germline ends. The CDR3 is 13 residues long. The CDR3 loop reads CASSWGPDTEAFF. The CDR3 nucleotides are TGTGCCAGCAGTTGGGGGCCGGACACTGAAGCTTTCTTT.

To note about this clonotype: This may stem from a read error, because a much larger clone lies one nucleotide away. V usage is TRBV20-1 and J usage is TRBJ2-7; the D is unclear. Looked up from germline, CDR1 is DFQATT and CDR2 is SNEGSKA (reference sequence). CDR3 size: 12 residues. The CDR3 coding sequence is TGCCGTGCTAGAGTTCCCAGCGACGAGCAGTACTTC. This sequence encodes CRARVPSDEQYF.